This T cell receptor (beta chain) was captured in a study of T cells in Graves' hyperthyroidism and ophthalmopathy. This clonotype occurred many times. Its antigen is undetermined. RNA transcripts were the template for amplifying TCR beta CDR3 regions. HTBI primers were the set used in a first-round RT-PCR of the TCR CDR3. TCRdb used MiXCR to reprocess the multiplex PCR reads, holding one entry per CDR3 protein. The top ten hold less than 20% of the sample, which has about 480,000 distinct CDR3 sequences, roughly an eighth seen once. Trimming took off 7 bases at V and 6 bases at J, with 14 bases between the two ends. CDR3 length: 13 amino acids. Germline V gene lookup returns CDR1 ENHRY and CDR2 SYGVKD. Regarding the study as a whole: Most thyroid clonotypes expanded above 0.001 appeared in blood too.

Specimen: blood. This clonotype was sampled from a woman under 30 with Graves' hyperthyroidism. This chain links TRBV10-3 with TRBJ2-3; D is unclear. The CDR3 reads CAIMTLNRDTQYF. The CDR3 DNA sequence: TGTGCCATCATGACGCTTAATAGGGATACGCAGTATTTT.